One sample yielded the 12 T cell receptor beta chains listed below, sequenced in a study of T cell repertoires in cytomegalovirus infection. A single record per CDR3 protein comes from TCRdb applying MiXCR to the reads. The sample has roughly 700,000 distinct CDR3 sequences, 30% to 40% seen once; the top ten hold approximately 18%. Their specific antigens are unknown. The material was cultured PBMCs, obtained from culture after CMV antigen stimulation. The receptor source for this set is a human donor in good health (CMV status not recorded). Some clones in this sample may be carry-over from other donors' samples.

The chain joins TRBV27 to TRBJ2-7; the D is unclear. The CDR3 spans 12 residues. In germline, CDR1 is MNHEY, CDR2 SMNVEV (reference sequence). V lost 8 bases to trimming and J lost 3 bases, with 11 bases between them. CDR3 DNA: TGTGCCAGCGCTGACACCCGCTACGAGCAGTACTTC. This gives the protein CASADTRYEQYF.

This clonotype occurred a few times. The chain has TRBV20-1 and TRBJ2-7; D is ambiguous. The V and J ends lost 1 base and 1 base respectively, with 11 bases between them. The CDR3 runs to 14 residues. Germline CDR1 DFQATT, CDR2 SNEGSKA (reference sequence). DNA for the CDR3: TGCAGTGCTAGAGCGAACCTGGGATCCTACGAGCAGTACTTC. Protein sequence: CSARANLGSYEQYF.

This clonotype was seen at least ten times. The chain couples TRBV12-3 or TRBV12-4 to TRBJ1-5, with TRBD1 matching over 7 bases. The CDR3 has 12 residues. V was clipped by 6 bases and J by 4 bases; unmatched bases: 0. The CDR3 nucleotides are TGTGCCAGCAGACAGGGGAATCAGCCCCAGCATTTT. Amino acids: CASRQGNQPQHF.

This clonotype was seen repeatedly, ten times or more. CDR3: CASSPLNGNTIYF. The CDR3 region has the DNA TGTGCCAGCAGCCCGTTGAACGGAAACACCATATATTTT. V gene TRBV7-2 combines with J gene TRBJ1-3; D is undetermined. CDR3 length: 13 amino acids. The germline V and J ends were trimmed by 5 bases and 4 bases, with 9 bases remaining between them. Looked up from germline, CDR1 is SGHTA and CDR2 is FQGNSA.

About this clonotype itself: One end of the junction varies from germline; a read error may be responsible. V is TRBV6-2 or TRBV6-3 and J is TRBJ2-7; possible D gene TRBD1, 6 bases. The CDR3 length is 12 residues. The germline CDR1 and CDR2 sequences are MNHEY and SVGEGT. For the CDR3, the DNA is TGTGCCAGCAGTTACTCTGGGGACAACGGGAACTTC. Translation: CASSYSGDNGNF.

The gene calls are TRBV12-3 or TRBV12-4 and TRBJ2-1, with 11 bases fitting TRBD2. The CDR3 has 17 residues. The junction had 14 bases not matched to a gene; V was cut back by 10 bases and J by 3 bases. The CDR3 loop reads CAIMNNLAGGHYNEQFF. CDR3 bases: TGTGCCATCATGAACAACCTAGCGGGAGGCCACTACAATGAGCAGTTCTTC.

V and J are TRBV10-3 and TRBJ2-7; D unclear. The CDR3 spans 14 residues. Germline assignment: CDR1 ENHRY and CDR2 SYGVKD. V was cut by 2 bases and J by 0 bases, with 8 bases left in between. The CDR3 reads CAISERPDSYEQYF. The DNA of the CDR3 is TGTGCCATCAGTGAGCGGCCGGACTCCTACGAGCAGTACTTC.

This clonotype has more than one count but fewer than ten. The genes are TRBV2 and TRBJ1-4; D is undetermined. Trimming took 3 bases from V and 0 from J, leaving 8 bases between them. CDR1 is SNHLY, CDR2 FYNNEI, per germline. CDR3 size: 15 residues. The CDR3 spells CASSDPQSTNEKLFF. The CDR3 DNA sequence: TGTGCCAGCAGTGATCCACAGTCAACTAATGAAAAACTGTTTTTT.

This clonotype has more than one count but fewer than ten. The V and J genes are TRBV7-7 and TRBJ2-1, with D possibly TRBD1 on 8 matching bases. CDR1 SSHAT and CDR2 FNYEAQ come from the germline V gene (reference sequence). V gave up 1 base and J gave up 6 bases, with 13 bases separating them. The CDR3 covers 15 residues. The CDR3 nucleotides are TGTGCCAGCAGCTTAGGGACAGGGAGGGGCAATGAGCAGTTCTTC. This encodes CASSLGTGRGNEQFF.

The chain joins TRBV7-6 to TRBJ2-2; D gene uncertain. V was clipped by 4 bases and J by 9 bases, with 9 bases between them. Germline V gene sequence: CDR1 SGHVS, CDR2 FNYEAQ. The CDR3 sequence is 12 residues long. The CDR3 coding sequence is TGTGCCAGCAGCTACATAGGTCGGGAGCTGTTTTTT. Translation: CASSYIGRELFF.

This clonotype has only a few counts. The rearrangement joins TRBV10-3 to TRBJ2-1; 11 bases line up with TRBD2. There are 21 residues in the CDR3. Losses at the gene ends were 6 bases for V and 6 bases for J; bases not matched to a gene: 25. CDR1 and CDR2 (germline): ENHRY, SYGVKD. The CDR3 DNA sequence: TGTGCCATCAGGGCGCGCGTGGTAGCGGGGGGGCCCGAGCTCATCTTCAATGAGCAGTTCTTC. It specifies CAIRARVVAGGPELIFNEQFF.

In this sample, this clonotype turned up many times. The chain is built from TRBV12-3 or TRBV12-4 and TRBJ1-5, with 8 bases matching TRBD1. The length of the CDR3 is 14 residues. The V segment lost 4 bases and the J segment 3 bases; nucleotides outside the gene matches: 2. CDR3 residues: CASSSQGDNQPQHF. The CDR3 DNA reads TGTGCCAGCAGTTCACAGGGGGACAATCAGCCCCAGCATTTT.